The present entry profiles one TCR beta chain with its context. V was pared by 0 bases and J by 3 bases, with 21 bases between. The CDR3 contains 19 residues. Germline-derived CDR1 and CDR2 are SGHNT and YYREEE (reference sequence). The record originates from a study of blood T cell repertoires in COVID-19. Study in general: The United States, Italy and Spain provided the acute and convalescent COVID-19 samples.

Original processing notes: Amplifying reference gene primers gave estimates of nucleated cell counts. The method was immunoSEQ multiplex PCR; TCRdb's version includes in-frame clones alone and lacks a portion of them. The DNA was the basis for D and trimming; V, J and clone size are from that table. The sample includes over 200,000 clones, around 88% of them seen just once. The sequenced material came from peripheral blood. The sequence was collected from a young man with active or convalescent COVID-19. The chain is built from TRBV5-4 and TRBJ1-4, with a tentative D call TRBD1 (5 bases). DNA for the CDR3: TGTGCCAGCAGCTTGGAGGCGGTGACAGAGCCACGAGCTAATGAAAAACTGTTTTTT. Its translation: CASSLEAVTEPRANEKLFF.